What follows is one T cell receptor beta chain and its context. Its antigen is undetermined. The CDR3 contains 19 residues. Germline V gives CDR1 SGHNT, CDR2 YENEEA. J was trimmed by 2 bases and V by 1 base; bases with no gene match: 10. The source of the sample is a study of radiation and T cells in renal cell carcinoma. Study-wide context: Nephrectomy followed 15 Gy stereotactic body radiation by 4 weeks. Study observations and caveats: From baseline, blood top tumor clonotypes peaked at 2 weeks post-radiation. Baseline intratumoral clonotype presence is unknown without pretreatment biopsies.

Here immunoSEQ multiplex PCR was the method, and the copy in TCRdb shows in-frame clones only, minus some. The sample has tens of thousands of clones; roughly 79% are singletons. Time point indicated: blood 2 weeks post-SBRT. Treatment defined: 15 Gy SBRT to primary tumor, nephrectomy 4 weeks later. The tumor was a clear cell renal cell carcinoma. The gene calls are TRBV11-3 and TRBJ2-3, with 12 bases matching TRBD2. The material sequenced was blood, taken from a patient whose treatment included radiotherapy and nephrectomy. This sequence was found in a man between 60 and 70 years old with renal cell carcinoma. The chain's CDR3 is CASSLGALLAGGYTDTQYF. The CDR3 coding sequence is TGTGCCAGCAGCTTAGGTGCCCTACTAGCGGGGGGTTACACAGATACGCAGTATTTT.